The source of this TCR beta chain is a study of blood T cell repertoires in COVID-19. Generated by immunoSEQ multiplex PCR, the TCRdb table keeps only in-frame clones and is missing some. The repertoire holds about 160,000 clones, with 92% as singletons. Trimming removed 4 bases from V and 11 bases from J; junction bases left unmatched: 11. CDR3 size: 15 residues. Germline CDR1 reads SGHTA; CDR2 reads FQGTGA. Sequences were obtained from peripheral blood. This TCR derives from a man in his thirties or forties with COVID-19, enrolled during active disease. The gene calls are TRBV7-3 and TRBJ2-7; 13 bases match TRBD2. In nucleotides, the CDR3 is TGTGCCAGCAGCTGGGACGGGACTAGCGGGAATGTCGAGTACTTC. Its translation: CASSWDGTSGNVEYF.